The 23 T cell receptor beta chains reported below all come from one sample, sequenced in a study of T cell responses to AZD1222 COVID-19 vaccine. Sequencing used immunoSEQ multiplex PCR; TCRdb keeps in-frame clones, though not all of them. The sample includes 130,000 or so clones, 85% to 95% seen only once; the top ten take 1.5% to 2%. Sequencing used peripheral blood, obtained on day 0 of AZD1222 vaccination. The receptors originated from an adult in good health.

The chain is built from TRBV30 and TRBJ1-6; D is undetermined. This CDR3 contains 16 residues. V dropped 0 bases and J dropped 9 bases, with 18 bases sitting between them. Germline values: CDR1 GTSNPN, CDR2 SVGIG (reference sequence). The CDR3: CAWSVFAGIKGSPLHF. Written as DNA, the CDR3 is TGTGCCTGGAGTGTTTTTGCGGGCATCAAAGGTTCACCCCTCCACTTT.

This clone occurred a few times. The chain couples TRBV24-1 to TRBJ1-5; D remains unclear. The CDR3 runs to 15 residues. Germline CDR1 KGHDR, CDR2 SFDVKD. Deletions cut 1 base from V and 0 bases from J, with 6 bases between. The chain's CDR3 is CATSDFNDSNQPQHF. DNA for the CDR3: TGTGCCACCAGTGATTTTAACGATAGCAATCAGCCCCAGCATTTT.

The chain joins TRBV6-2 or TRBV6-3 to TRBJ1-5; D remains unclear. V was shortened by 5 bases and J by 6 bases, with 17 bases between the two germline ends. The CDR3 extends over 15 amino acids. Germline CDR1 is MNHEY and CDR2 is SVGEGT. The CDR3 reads CASSHDPTRGQPQHF. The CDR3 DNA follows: TGTGCCAGCAGTCATGACCCAACCCGGGGTCAGCCCCAGCATTTT.

The CDR3 sequence is CASRTTGTGGQPQHF. The CDR3 nucleotides are TGTGCCAGCAGAACAACCGGGACAGGGGGTCAGCCCCAGCATTTT. The chain couples TRBV6-5 to TRBJ1-5; 11 bases line up with TRBD1. The CDR3 extends over 15 amino acids. With 6 bases clipped from V and 6 bases from J, the junction kept 7 bases outside the gene matches. The V gene's germline CDR1 is MNHEY and CDR2 SVGAGI.

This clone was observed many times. The CDR3: CASRPQGGDTGELFF. CDR3 nucleotide sequence: TGTGCCAGCAGACCCCAGGGGGGGGACACCGGGGAGCTGTTTTTT. The chain couples TRBV6-4 to TRBJ2-2; D may match TRBD1 or TRBD2 (7 bases each). The V gene's germline CDR1 is MRHNA and CDR2 SNTAGT. The CDR3 runs 15 residues. Trimming removed 6 bases from V and 3 bases from J, with 14 bases in between.

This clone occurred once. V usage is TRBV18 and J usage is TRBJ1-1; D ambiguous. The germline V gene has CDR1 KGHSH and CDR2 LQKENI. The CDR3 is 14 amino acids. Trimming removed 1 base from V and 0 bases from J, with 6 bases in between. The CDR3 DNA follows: TGTGCCAGCTCACCACGGGTGGTGAACACTGAAGCTTTCTTT. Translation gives CASSPRVVNTEAFF.

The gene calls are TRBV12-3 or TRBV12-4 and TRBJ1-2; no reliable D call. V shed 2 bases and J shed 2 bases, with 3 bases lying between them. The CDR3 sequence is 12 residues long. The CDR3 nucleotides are TGTGCCAGCAGTTTACAGAACTATGGCTACACCTTC. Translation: CASSLQNYGYTF.

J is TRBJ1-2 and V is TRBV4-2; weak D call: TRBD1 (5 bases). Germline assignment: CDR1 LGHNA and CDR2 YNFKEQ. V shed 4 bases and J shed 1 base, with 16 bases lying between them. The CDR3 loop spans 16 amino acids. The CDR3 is CASSRQRDAYNYGYTF. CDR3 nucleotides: TGTGCCAGCAGCCGGCAACGGGACGCCTATAACTATGGCTACACCTTC.

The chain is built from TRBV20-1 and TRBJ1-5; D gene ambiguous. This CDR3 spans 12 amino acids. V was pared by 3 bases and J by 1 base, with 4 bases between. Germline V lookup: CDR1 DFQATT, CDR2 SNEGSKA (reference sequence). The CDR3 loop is CSASQSNQPQHF. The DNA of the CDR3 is TGCAGTGCTAGTCAGAGCAATCAGCCCCAGCATTTT.

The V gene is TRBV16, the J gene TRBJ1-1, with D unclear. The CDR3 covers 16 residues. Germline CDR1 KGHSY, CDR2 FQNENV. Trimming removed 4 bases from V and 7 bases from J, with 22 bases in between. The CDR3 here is CASSRKLRAATDEAFF. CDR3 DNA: TGTGCCAGCAGCCGCAAATTGCGGGCAGCTACGGATGAAGCTTTCTTT.

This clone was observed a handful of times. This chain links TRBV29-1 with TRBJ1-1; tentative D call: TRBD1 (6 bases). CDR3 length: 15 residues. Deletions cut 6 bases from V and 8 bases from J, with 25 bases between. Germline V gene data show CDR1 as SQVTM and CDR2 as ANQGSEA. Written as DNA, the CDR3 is TGCAGCGTCCCGGGGGGGGCAGGGGCATTCCGGGAAGCTTTCTTT. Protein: CSVPGGAGAFREAFF.

CDR3 region: CSVGSGFRDGYTF. DNA of the CDR3: TGCAGCGTTGGTTCAGGGTTCCGCGATGGCTACACCTTC. The rearrangement joins TRBV29-1 to TRBJ1-2, with D perhaps matching TRBD1 (5 bases). V dropped 4 bases and J dropped 6 bases, with 15 bases sitting between them. From germline, CDR1 is SQVTM and CDR2 ANQGSEA. CDR3 size: 13 residues.

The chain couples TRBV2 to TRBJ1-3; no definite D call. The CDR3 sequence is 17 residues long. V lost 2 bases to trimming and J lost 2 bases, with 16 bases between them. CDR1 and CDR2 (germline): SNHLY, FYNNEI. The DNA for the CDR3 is TGTGCCAGCAGTGAATGGCGGCTTAGACGGCCTGGAAACACCATATATTTT. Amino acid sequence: CASSEWRLRRPGNTIYF.

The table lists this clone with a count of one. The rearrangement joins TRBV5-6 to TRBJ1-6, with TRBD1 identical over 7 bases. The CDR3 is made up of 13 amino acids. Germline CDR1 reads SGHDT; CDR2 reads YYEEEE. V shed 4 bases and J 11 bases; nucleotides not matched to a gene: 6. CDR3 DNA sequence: TGTGCCAGCAGCCACAGGGGAAGAGCACCCCTCCACTTT. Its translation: CASSHRGRAPLHF.

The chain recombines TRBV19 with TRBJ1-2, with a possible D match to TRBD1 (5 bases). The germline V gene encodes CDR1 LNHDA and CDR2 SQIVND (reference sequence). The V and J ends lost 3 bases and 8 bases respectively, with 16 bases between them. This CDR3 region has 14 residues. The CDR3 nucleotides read TGTGCCAGTAGTATGGCAGGGTCGAGTTACGGCTACACCTTC. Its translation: CASSMAGSSYGYTF.

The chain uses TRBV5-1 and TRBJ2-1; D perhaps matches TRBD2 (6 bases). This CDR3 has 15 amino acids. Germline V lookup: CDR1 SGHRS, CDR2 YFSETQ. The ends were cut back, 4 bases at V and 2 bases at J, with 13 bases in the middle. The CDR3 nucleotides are TGCGCCAGCAGCCAGGAAGGACTACCCTACAATGAGCAGTTCTTC. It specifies CASSQEGLPYNEQFF.

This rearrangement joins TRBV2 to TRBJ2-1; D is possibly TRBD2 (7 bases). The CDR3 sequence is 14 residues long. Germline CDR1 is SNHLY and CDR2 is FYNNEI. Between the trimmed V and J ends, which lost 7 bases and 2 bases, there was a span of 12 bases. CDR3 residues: CASKGGGAYNEQFF. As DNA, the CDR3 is TGTGCCAGCAAAGGGGGGGGCGCCTACAATGAGCAGTTCTTC.

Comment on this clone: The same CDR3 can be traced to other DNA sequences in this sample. The CDR3 is CASSLASNYGYTF. CDR3 sequence (DNA): TGTGCCAGCAGTTTGGCCAGTAACTATGGCTACACCTTC. J is TRBJ1-2 and V is TRBV28, with D unresolved. The germline CDR1 and CDR2 sequences are MDHEN and SYDVKM. Trimming removed 3 bases at V and 1 base at J, with 6 bases between. The CDR3 length is 13 residues.

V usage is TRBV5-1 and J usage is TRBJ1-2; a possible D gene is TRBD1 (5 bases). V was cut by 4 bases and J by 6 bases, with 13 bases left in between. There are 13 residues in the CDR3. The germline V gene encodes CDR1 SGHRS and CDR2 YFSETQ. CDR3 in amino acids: CASSTQGGDGYTF. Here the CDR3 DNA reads TGCGCCAGCAGCACCCAGGGAGGGGATGGCTACACCTTC.

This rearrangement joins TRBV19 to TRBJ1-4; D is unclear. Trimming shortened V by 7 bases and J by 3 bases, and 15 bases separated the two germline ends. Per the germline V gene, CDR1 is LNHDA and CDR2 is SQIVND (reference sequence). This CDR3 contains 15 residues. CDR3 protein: CASTPRPSSNEKLFF. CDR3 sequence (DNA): TGTGCCAGTACCCCGAGGCCCAGCTCTAATGAAAAACTGTTTTTT.

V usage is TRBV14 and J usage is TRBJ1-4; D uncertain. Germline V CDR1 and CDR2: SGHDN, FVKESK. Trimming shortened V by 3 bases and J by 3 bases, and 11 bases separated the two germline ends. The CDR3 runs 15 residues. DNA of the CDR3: TGTGCCAGCAGCCAGCAGCAGTCGGCTAATGAAAAACTGTTTTTT. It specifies CASSQQQSANEKLFF.

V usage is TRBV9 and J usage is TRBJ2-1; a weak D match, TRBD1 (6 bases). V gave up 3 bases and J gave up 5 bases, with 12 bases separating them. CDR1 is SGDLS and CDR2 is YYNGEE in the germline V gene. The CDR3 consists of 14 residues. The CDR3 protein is CASSAGTLNNEQFF. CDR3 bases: TGTGCCAGCAGCGCCGGGACACTAAACAATGAGCAGTTCTTC.

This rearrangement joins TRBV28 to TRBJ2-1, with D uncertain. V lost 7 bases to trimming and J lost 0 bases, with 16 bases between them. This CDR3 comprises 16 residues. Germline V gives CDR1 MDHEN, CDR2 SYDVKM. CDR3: CASTRLDLRSYNEQFF. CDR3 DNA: TGTGCCAGCACCCGTTTAGATCTCCGCTCCTACAATGAGCAGTTCTTC.